This T cell receptor beta chain was captured in a study of cytomegalovirus exposure and HLA in healthy donors. Germline CDR1 SEHNR, CDR2 FQNEAQ (reference sequence). J lost 7 bases, V lost 5 bases, and 15 bases had no gene match. The CDR3 is 17 residues long. The PCR had 60 Vbeta and 13 Jbeta primers. Sequenced by immunoSEQ multiplex PCR; TCRdb stores in-frame clones only, minus some. The sample lists roughly 130,000 clones; less than 80% were seen once. Only one count was recorded for this clone. The sequencing sample was made of PBMCs. The rearrangement joins TRBV7-9 to TRBJ2-1; 9 nucleotides align to TRBD1. This clonotype originated in a man aged 35-49 years in good health and CMV-seropositive. The CDR3 loop reads CASSPRGMVGTGNEQFF. In DNA form, the CDR3 reads TGTGCCAGCAGCCCACGAGGGATGGTTGGGACAGGGAATGAGCAGTTCTTC. Based on the CDR3 plus reference TRBV7-9 and TRBJ2-1, the full variable domain is DTGVSQNPRHKITKRGQNVTFRCDPISEHNRLYWYRQTLGQGPEFLTYFQNEAQLEKSRLLSDRFSAERPKGSFSTLEIQRTEQGDSAMYLCASSPRGMVGTGNEQFFGPGTRLTVL.